A selection of T cell receptor beta chains follows, all from one sample in a study of CD8 T cells in Susac syndrome. Via MiXCR, TCRdb re-called the immunoSEQ multiplex PCR reads, giving one row per CDR3 protein. Here the sample spans some 190,000 distinct CDR3 sequences, just under 95% being singletons. The sample was CD4+ T cells from PBMCs. The receptor set was obtained from a human donor in good health. CDR3s include the opening cysteine and the closing phenylalanine or tryptophan. A D gene is named only where the DNA matches it firmly. Clone size appears in some rows only: once, few, many, or a class for an expanded clone.

d_gene	abundance	v_gene	j_gene	CDR3nt	CDR3aa
-	-	TRBV20-1	TRBJ2-2	TGCAGTGCCCGGGACACCGGGGAGCTGTTTTTT	CSARDTGELFF
-	-	TRBV7-9	TRBJ1-1	TGTGCCAGCAGCCTTAGTGTTCGGGGGTCGGAAGCTTTCTTT	CASSLSVRGSEAFF
TRBD2	-	TRBV7-8	TRBJ2-3	TGTGCCAGCAGCTTAGGGACTAGCGGGAGAACGAATACGCAGTATTTT	CASSLGTSGRTNTQYF
-	-	TRBV27	TRBJ2-1	TGTGCCAGCAGTTTAGGGACCCTTGGCCCCGATGAGCAGTTCTTC	CASSLGTLGPDEQFF
-	-	TRBV7-2	TRBJ2-5	TGTGCCAGCTTACCAGGACGTCAAGAGACCCAGTACTTC	CASLPGRQETQYF
-	-	TRBV7-9	TRBJ1-1	TGTGCCAGCAGCTTAGGGTCGACTAGTCCAAACACTGAAGCTTTCTTT	CASSLGSTSPNTEAFF
TRBD2	-	TRBV27	TRBJ2-1	TGTGCCAGCACCCTCCGAGGACTAGCGGGAGGTGTTTCCTACAATGAGCAGTTCTTC	CASTLRGLAGGVSYNEQFF
TRBD2	-	TRBV13	TRBJ2-7	TGTGCCAGCAGCTTAAAAGCGGGAGGGCCACAGTACTTC	CASSLKAGGPQYF
-	few	TRBV20-1	TRBJ2-3	TGCAGTGCGGGGCGGAACACAGATACGCAGTATTTT	CSAGRNTDTQYF
TRBD2	-	TRBV19	TRBJ2-1	TGTGCCAGTAGTATAGGGAGCGGGAGAGGAAATGAGCAGTTCTTC	CASSIGSGRGNEQFF
-	-	TRBV20-1	TRBJ2-1	TGCAGTGCGCCCAAGACGGGGCTGTACAATGAGCAGTTCTTC	CSAPKTGLYNEQFF
-	-	TRBV20-1	TRBJ1-5	TGCAGTGCCATATCACAGGTGCCGGATCAGCCCCAGCATTTT	CSAISQVPDQPQHF
TRBD2	-	TRBV7-3	TRBJ2-1	TGTGCCAGCAGCCCCTTAGGAGCGGGACATGAGCAGTTCTTC	CASSPLGAGHEQFF
-	-	TRBV6-2/TRBV6-3	TRBJ1-1	TGTGCCATCAAGGACGTAAGCAACACTGAAGCTTTCTTT	CAIKDVSNTEAFF
-	-	TRBV20-1	TRBJ2-1	TGCAGTGCTCTTAGCGTGGAGCAGTTCTTC	CSALSVEQFF
-	-	TRBV28	TRBJ1-5	TGTGCCAGCACTCCGAGGATAAATCAGCCCCAGCATTTT	CASTPRINQPQHF
TRBD1	-	TRBV20-1	TRBJ2-7	TGCAGTGCCCCGAGGGGGCCTTACGAGCAGTACTTC	CSAPRGPYEQYF
-	-	TRBV5-1	TRBJ2-5	TGCGCCAGCAGCCAACAGGATATGAGGAAAGAGACCCAGTACTTC	CASSQQDMRKETQYF
-	-	TRBV30	TRBJ1-2	TGTGCCTGGAGCCTGTCACGCGGCCAGAATGGCTACACCTTC	CAWSLSRGQNGYTF
TRBD1	-	TRBV27	TRBJ2-7	TGTGCCAGCAGTTTTCTGGGACAGTCATCCTACGAGCAGTACTTC	CASSFLGQSSYEQYF
-	-	TRBV12-3/TRBV12-4	TRBJ2-2	TGTGCCAGCAGCCAGGGGTCAGACACCGGGGAGCTGTTTTTT	CASSQGSDTGELFF
-	once	TRBV6-2/TRBV6-3	TRBJ2-7	TGTGCCAGCGGGATGGGACAACCCTCCGGCGAGCAGTACTTC	CASGMGQPSGEQYF
TRBD1	once	TRBV7-6	TRBJ2-5	TGTGCCAGCAGCCCTGGGACAGGGGGGCAAGAGACCCAGTACTTC	CASSPGTGGQETQYF
-	-	TRBV4-2	TRBJ2-5	TGTGCCAGCAGCCAAGAGGCCCGACAGGGAGCGGGAGCAGAGACCCAGTACTTC	CASSQEARQGAGAETQYF
TRBD2	-	TRBV30	TRBJ2-5	TGTGCCTGGGGGGCCCCGGGACTAGCGCGGGAGACCCAGTACTTC	CAWGAPGLARETQYF
TRBD1	-	TRBV29-1	TRBJ1-2	TGCAGCGTTCTCCGCTCGCGACAGGGCCTCTATGGCTACACCTTC	CSVLRSRQGLYGYTF
-	-	TRBV29-1	TRBJ2-7	TGCAGCGTTGCGCAGCGGAATACCCCCTACGAGCAGTACTTC	CSVAQRNTPYEQYF
-	-	TRBV7-9	TRBJ1-2	TGTGCCAGCAGCCCCACAATTGGGTATGGCTACACCTTC	CASSPTIGYGYTF
-	-	TRBV27	TRBJ2-7	TGTGCCAGCGGCCGGGACCCTCGAAGGGGGTACTTC	CASGRDPRRGYF
-	-	TRBV19	TRBJ2-1	TGTGCCAGTAGTGGATTGGTCTACAATGAGCAGTTCTTC	CASSGLVYNEQFF
TRBD1	-	TRBV6-5	TRBJ1-5	TGTGCCAGCAGTTACGACAGGGTCCAGCCCCAGCATTTT	CASSYDRVQPQHF
TRBD1	-	TRBV5-6	TRBJ1-2	TGTGCCAGCAGCTTGCATCGGGACAGGTTTGCTAACTATGGCTACACCTTC	CASSLHRDRFANYGYTF
TRBD2	-	TRBV18	TRBJ2-7	TGTGCCAGCTCACCCTTTAGCGGGAGTGAGGAGCAGTACTTC	CASSPFSGSEEQYF
TRBD2	-	TRBV19	TRBJ2-1	TGTGCCAGTCGAGGACTAGCGGCTGGCGGGAATGAGCAGTTCTTC	CASRGLAAGGNEQFF
-	-	TRBV27	TRBJ1-2	TGTGCCAGCAGTTTATCGTTAGGGTCTGGCTACACCTTC	CASSLSLGSGYTF